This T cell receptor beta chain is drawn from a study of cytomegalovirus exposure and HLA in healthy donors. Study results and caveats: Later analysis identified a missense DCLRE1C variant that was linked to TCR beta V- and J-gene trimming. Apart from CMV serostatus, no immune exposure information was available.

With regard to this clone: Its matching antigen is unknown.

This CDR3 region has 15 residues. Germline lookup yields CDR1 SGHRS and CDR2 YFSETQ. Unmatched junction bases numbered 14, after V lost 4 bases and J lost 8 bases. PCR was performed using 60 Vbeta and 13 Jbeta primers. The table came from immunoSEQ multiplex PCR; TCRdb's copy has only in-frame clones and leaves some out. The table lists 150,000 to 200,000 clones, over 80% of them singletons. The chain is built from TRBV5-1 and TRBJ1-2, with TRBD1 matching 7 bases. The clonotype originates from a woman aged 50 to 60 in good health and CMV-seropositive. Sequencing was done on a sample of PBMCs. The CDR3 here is CASSLGTATLEGYTF. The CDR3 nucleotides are TGCGCCAGCAGCCTTGGGACAGCCACACTTGAAGGCTACACCTTC.